Detailed here is one T cell receptor beta chain. Its cognate antigen is unknown. These data come from a study of T-cell memory formation after mild COVID-19. Points from the study as a whole: CD4+ contracting clones were found mainly in CM and EM, and CD8+ ones in EMRA. In second-wave clones peaking day 37, SARS-CoV-2 specificity remained unconfirmed. There was a balanced CD4/CD8 profile in clones contracting day 15 to 85, and later expanders leaned CD4+. Cross-reactive memory apparently joined, as some responding clones appeared in pre-infection memory.

V was clipped by 2 bases and J by 6 bases, with 16 bases between them. The V gene's germline CDR1 is MNHEY and CDR2 SVGAGI. The length of the CDR3 is 16 residues. TCRdb recomputed calls from the 5' RACE reads with MiXCR, one row per CDR3 protein. The table records 550,000 to 700,000 distinct CDR3 sequences, about 18% of them present only once. The source material was PBMCs or a T cell subset sorted from them (not recorded which). This TCR came from an adult woman who had mild COVID-19 (a few samples of this study predate the infection). Cell type and time point are not known. The rearrangement uses TRBV6-5 and TRBJ2-2; D is unresolved. The CDR3 is CASSYRRTRAPGELFF. The CDR3 nucleotides read TGTGCCAGCAGTTACCGTAGGACGAGAGCCCCCGGGGAGCTGTTTTTT.